This T cell receptor beta chain came from a study of T cells in localized non-small cell lung cancer. Study-level points and caveats: Median detection of top 100 tumor clones in adjacent lung was 57 clones. In the blood, greater T cell density corresponded to longer overall survival.

This clone was seen a few times. Its matching antigen is unknown. Per the germline V gene, CDR1 is GTSNPN and CDR2 is SVGIG (reference sequence). The CDR3 extends over 15 amino acids. V dropped 4 bases and J dropped 4; count of bases not matched to a gene: 6. Generated by immunoSEQ multiplex PCR, the TCRdb table keeps only in-frame clones and is missing some. The sample lists 13,000 or so clones, roughly 27% occurring once. This sequence originates from a female donor older than 55 with stage I lung adenocarcinoma. The starting material was lung tumor tissue, obtained before any cancer treatment. V and J are TRBV30 and TRBJ1-3, with 11 bases lining up with TRBD1. The CDR3 coding sequence is TGTGCCTGGAAGGGACAGGGGGTATCCGGAAACACCATATATTTT. It yields the protein CAWKGQGVSGNTIYF.